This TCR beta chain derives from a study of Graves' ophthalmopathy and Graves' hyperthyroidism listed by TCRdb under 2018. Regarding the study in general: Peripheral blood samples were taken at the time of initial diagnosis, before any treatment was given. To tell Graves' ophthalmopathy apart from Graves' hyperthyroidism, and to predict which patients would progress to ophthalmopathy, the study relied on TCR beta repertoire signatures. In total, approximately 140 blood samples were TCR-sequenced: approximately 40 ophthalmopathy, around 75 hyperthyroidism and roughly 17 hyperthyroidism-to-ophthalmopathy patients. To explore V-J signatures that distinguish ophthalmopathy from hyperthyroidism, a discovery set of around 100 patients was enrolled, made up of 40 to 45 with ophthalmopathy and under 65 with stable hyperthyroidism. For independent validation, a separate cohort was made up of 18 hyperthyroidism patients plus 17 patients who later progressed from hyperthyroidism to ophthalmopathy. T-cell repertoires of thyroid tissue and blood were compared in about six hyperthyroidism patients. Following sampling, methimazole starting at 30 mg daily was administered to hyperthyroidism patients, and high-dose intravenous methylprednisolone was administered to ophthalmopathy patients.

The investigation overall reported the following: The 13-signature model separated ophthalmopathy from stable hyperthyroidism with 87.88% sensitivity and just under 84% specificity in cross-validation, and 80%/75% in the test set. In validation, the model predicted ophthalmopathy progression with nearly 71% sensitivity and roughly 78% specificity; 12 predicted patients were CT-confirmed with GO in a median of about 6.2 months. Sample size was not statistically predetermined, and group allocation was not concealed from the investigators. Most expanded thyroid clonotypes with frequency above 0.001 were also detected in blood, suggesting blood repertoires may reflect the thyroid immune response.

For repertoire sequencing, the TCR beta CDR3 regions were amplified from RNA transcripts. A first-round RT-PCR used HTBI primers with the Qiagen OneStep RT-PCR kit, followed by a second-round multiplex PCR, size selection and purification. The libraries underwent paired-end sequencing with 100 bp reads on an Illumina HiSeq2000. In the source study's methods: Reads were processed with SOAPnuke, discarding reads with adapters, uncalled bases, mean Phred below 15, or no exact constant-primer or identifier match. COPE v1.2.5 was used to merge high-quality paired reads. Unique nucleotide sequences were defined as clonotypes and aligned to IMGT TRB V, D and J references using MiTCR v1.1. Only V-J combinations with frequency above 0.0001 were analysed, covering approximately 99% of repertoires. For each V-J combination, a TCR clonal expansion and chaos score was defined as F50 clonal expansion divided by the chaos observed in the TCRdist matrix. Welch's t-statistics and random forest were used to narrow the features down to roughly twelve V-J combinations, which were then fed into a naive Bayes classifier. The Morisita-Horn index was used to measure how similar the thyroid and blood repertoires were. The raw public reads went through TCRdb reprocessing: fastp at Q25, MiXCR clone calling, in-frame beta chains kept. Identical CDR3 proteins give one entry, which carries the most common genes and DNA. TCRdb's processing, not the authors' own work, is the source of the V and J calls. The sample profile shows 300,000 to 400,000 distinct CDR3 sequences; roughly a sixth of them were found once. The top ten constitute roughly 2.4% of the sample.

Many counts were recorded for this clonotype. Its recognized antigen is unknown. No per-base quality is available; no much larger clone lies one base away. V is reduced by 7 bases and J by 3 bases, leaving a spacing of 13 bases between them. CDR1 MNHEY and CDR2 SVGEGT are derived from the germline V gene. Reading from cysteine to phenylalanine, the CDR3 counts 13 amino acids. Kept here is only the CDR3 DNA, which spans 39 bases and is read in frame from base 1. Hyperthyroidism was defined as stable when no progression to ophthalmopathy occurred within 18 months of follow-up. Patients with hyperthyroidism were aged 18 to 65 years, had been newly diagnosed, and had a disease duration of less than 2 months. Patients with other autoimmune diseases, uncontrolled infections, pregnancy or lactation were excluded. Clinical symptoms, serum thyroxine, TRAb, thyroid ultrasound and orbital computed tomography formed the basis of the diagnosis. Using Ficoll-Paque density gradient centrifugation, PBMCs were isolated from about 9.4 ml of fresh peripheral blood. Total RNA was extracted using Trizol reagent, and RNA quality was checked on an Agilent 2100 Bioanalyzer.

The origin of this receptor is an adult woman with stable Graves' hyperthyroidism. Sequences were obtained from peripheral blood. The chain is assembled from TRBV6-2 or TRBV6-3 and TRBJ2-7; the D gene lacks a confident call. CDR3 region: CASNRDINYEQYF. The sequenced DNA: TGTGCCAGCAATCGCGATATCAACTACGAGCAGTACTTC.